These 22 T cell receptor beta chains came from one sample sequenced in a study of T cells in Graves' hyperthyroidism and ophthalmopathy (dated by TCRdb to between 2019 and 2020). The protocol used for the library was multiplex PCR. For sequencing, an Illumina HiSeq 2000 was employed. The TCR beta CDR3 regions were amplified from RNA transcripts. A first-round RT-PCR of the TCR CDR3 used the HTBI primer set with the Qiagen OneStep RT-PCR kit. Starting from the raw public reads, TCRdb applied fastp trimming at Q25, assembled clones with MiXCR and retained in-frame beta chains. All rows with the same CDR3 protein become a single entry with the most common DNA and genes. Present in this sample are around 190,000 distinct CDR3 sequences, around 17% of which were seen just once. More than 50% of the sample comes from the top ten. The specimen was blood. These receptor sequences come from a woman in her forties or fifties with Graves' hyperthyroidism.

The V call is TRBV20-1, the J call TRBJ2-2; no clear D gene. Trimming removed 6 bases from V and 6 bases from J, with 11 bases in between. CDR3 size: 12 residues. The V gene's germline CDR1 is DFQATT and CDR2 SNEGSKA (reference sequence). The CDR3 nucleotides are TGCAGTGCCAAACCCCTAGCCGGGGAGCTGTTTTTT. It specifies CSAKPLAGELFF.

This clonotype was counted many times. J is TRBJ2-3 and V is TRBV12-3 or TRBV12-4; D possibly corresponds to TRBD2 (5 bases). Trimming shortened V by 5 bases and J by 6 bases, and 12 bases separated the two germline ends. This CDR3 is 13 amino acids long. CDR3 in DNA: TGTGCCAGCAGTCCGTACCCGGGGGATACGCAGTATTTT. It translates to CASSPYPGDTQYF.

Points on this clonotype: A much larger clone differs from this one at a single base, so this may be a read error. Likely a read error: the CDR3 ends without its conserved phenylalanine or tryptophan. This chain connects TRBV5-1 to TRBJ2-7, with D perhaps given as TRBD1 or TRBD2 (6 bases each). Trimming took 0 bases from V and 7 from J, leaving 17 bases between them. The CDR3 length is 15 residues. Looked up from germline, CDR1 is SGHRS and CDR2 is YFSETQ. This CDR3 reads CASSLAGGFILEQYL. The DNA of the CDR3 is TGCGCCAGCAGCTTGGCCGGGGGCTTTATTTTGGAGCAGTACCTC.

Only a few counts were recorded for this clonotype. The V call is TRBV20-1, the J call TRBJ1-5; 7 nucleotides line up with TRBD1. The CDR3 spans 19 residues. Germline values: CDR1 DFQATT, CDR2 SNEGSKA (reference sequence). Germline trimming cut 0 bases from V and 3 bases from J; bases unmatched to any gene: 17. The CDR3 here is CSARDFGQVGEIFNQPQHF. The CDR3 DNA follows: TGCAGTGCTAGAGATTTTGGACAGGTAGGGGAGATTTTCAATCAGCCCCAGCATTTT.

About this clonotype: A clone one base away is much larger, so this may be a read error. The chain has TRBV3-1 and TRBJ1-1; possibly TRBD1 for D (6 bases). In germline, CDR1 is LGHDT, CDR2 YNNKEL (reference sequence). The CDR3 is 14 amino acids. V was trimmed by 5 bases and J by 1 base, leaving 11 bases between them. CDR3 DNA sequence: TGTGCCAGCAGCGTACCGGGGGCGAACACTGAAGCTTTCTTT. Its translation: CASSVPGANTEAFF.

V gene TRBV4-1 combines with J gene TRBJ1-4; D uncertain. The CDR3 contains 19 residues. Germline V lookup: CDR1 MGHRA, CDR2 YSYEKL. The V end was cut by 4 bases, the J end by 2 bases, with 23 bases between. The CDR3 spells CASSPQYNWGEETNEKLFF. CDR3 sequence (DNA): TGCGCCAGCAGCCCCCAATACAACTGGGGTGAGGAGACTAATGAAAAACTGTTTTTT.

This clonotype appeared many times. This sequence joins TRBV20-1 and TRBJ2-1; TRBD2 matches 7 bases. The CDR3 extends over 15 amino acids. J was trimmed by 0 bases and V by 5 bases; bases with no gene match: 7. CDR1 and CDR2 from the germline V gene are DFQATT and SNEGSKA (reference sequence). The DNA for the CDR3 is TGCAGTGCTCAAACTAGCGACCTCTCCTACAATGAGCAGTTCTTC. Its translation: CSAQTSDLSYNEQFF.

This clonotype was recorded at least ten times. V and J are TRBV27 and TRBJ1-2, with D possibly matching TRBD1 (5 bases). Germline loops: CDR1 MNHEY, CDR2 SMNVEV (reference sequence). The length of the CDR3 is 14 residues. The V end lost 6 bases, the J end lost 2 bases, and 13 bases lay between the germline ends. The CDR3 loop reads CASRSDRTNYGYTF. The CDR3, as DNA: TGTGCCAGCAGATCTGACAGAACCAACTATGGCTACACCTTC.

The table lists this clonotype with a few counts. The chain employs TRBV24-1 and TRBJ2-3; 11 nucleotides agree with TRBD2. The V gene end was trimmed by 2 bases and the J gene end by 4 bases; junction bases not matched to a gene: 4. The CDR3 extends over 16 amino acids. Germline V gene data show CDR1 as KGHDR and CDR2 as SFDVKD. Written as DNA, the CDR3 is TGTGCCACCAGTGATTCACTAGCGGGAGATGCAGATACGCAGTATTTT. This encodes CATSDSLAGDADTQYF.

In its sample, this clonotype was seen a few times. The chain has TRBV2 and TRBJ1-2; 9 bases fit TRBD1. CDR1 is SNHLY, CDR2 FYNNEI, per germline. There are 13 residues in the CDR3. V shed 5 bases, J shed 9 bases, and the junction held 7 bases outside the gene matches. The CDR3 DNA follows: TGTGCCAGCAGTCAAACTACAGGGGGCAGCTACACCTTC. Translated, it gives CASSQTTGGSYTF.

This clonotype was recorded at least ten times. V gene TRBV6-6 combines with J gene TRBJ2-7, with 7 bases that match TRBD2. In germline, CDR1 is MNHNY, CDR2 SVGAGI (reference sequence). With V trimmed by 2 bases and J by 4 bases, 11 bases remained unmatched. The CDR3 has 16 residues. The CDR3: CASSYPTGGTKYEQYF. Here the CDR3 DNA reads TGTGCCAGCAGTTACCCTACTGGGGGGACTAAGTACGAGCAGTACTTC.

The rearrangement links TRBV14 to TRBJ1-6, with D unclear. CDR1 and CDR2 (germline): SGHDN, FVKESK. Deletions cut 4 bases from V and 8 bases from J, with 9 bases between. This CDR3 region has 13 residues. DNA for the CDR3: TGTGCCAGCAGCCTTCACGCGGATTCACCCCTCCACTTT. It encodes CASSLHADSPLHF.

The gene calls are TRBV4-2 and TRBJ1-5; no clear D gene. The ends were cut back, 1 base at V and 6 bases at J, with 7 bases in the middle. Germline V gives CDR1 LGHNA, CDR2 YNFKEQ. The CDR3 is 13 amino acids. The CDR3 reads CASSQVVGQPQHF. The DNA for the CDR3 is TGTGCCAGCAGCCAAGTGGTCGGTCAGCCCCAGCATTTT.

This clonotype was observed at least ten times. The chain joins TRBV7-2 to TRBJ2-5, with D hard to call. Germline CDR1 reads SGHTA; CDR2 reads FQGNSA. Trimming pared 1 base from V and 5 bases from J, leaving 8 bases between. The CDR3 spans 13 residues. The CDR3 region is CASSLDWSETQYF. The DNA for the CDR3 is TGTGCCAGCAGCTTAGATTGGTCCGAGACCCAGTACTTC.

J is TRBJ2-7 and V is TRBV20-1, with TRBD2 identical over 11 bases. Trimming took 3 bases from V and 4 from J; bases not matched to a gene: 8. The length of the CDR3 is 15 residues. CDR1 and CDR2 (germline): DFQATT, SNEGSKA (reference sequence). This CDR3 is CSARGTSGSIYEQYF. In DNA form, the CDR3 reads TGCAGTGCTAGGGGAACTAGCGGGAGTATATACGAGCAGTACTTC.

In its sample, this clonotype was seen a few times. This chain joins TRBV7-9 and TRBJ2-4; 8 bases agree with TRBD1. The germline gives CDR1 SEHNR, CDR2 FQNEAQ (reference sequence). Trimming cost V 5 bases and J 4 bases; bases outside gene matches: 4. This CDR3 region has 14 residues. Here the CDR3 reads CASSEDRGKNIQYF. In DNA, the CDR3 is TGTGCCAGCAGCGAAGACAGGGGTAAAAACATTCAGTACTTC. The full variable domain, with the rest looked up from reference TRBV7-9 and TRBJ2-4, is DTGVSQNPRHKITKRGQNVTFRCDPISEHNRLYWYRQTLGQGPEFLTYFQNEAQLEKSRLLSDRFSAERPKGSFSTLEIQRTEQGDSAMYLCASSEDRGKNIQYFGAGTRLSVL.

The gene calls are TRBV10-1 and TRBJ1-2; D unclear. This CDR3 comprises 16 residues. Per the germline V gene, CDR1 is WNHNN and CDR2 is SYGVQD (reference sequence). V lost 0 bases, J lost 8 bases, and 19 bases lay in between. In DNA, the CDR3 is TGCGCCAGCAGTGAGTCGGCGGACCCGGTCGGTGCAGGCTACACCTTC. Protein sequence: CASSESADPVGAGYTF.

The chain joins TRBV30 to TRBJ1-4; D might be TRBD1 (5 bases). The CDR3 totals 17 residues. Germline V gene lookup returns CDR1 GTSNPN and CDR2 SVGIG (reference sequence). Trimming left V 4 bases short and J 4 bases short, with 22 bases between. The CDR3 DNA is TGTGCCTGGAAATTGGCAGGGAGTGGGGCCCTTAATGAAAAACTGTTTTTT. This translates into CAWKLAGSGALNEKLFF.

The chain recombines TRBV10-1 with TRBJ2-7, with D tentatively TRBD2 (6 bases). V was clipped by 6 bases and J by 6 bases, with 12 bases between them. The CDR3 totals 12 residues. Germline V gene data show CDR1 as WNHNN and CDR2 as SYGVQD (reference sequence). The CDR3: CASSPVRGEQYF. The CDR3 region has the DNA TGCGCCAGCAGCCCCGTGCGGGGCGAGCAGTACTTC.

This clonotype was recorded many times. CDR3 sequence: CATNRDLGTEAFF. The CDR3 DNA reads TGTGCCACCAACCGGGACCTCGGCACTGAAGCTTTCTTT. This chain uses TRBV2 with TRBJ1-1; D perhaps matches TRBD1 (5 bases). This CDR3 comprises 13 residues. The ends were cut back, 10 bases at V and 4 bases at J, with 16 bases in the middle. The germline V gene encodes CDR1 SNHLY and CDR2 FYNNEI.

The chain is built from TRBV12-3 or TRBV12-4 and TRBJ1-3; unclear D gene. This CDR3 has 14 residues. The V gene lost 3 bases and the J gene lost 3 bases, with 9 bases spanning the gap. For the CDR3, the DNA is TGTGCCAGCAGTTTTGTCGGACTTGGAAACACCATATATTTT. Its protein is CASSFVGLGNTIYF.

This clonotype was counted many times. The rearrangement uses TRBV2 and TRBJ2-7; D is unclear. This CDR3 contains 13 residues. The germline CDR1 and CDR2 sequences are SNHLY and FYNNEI. The CDR3 DNA reads TGTGCTATCACCCCTCAGGCCCACTACGAGCAGTACTTC. Its protein product is CAITPQAHYEQYF.